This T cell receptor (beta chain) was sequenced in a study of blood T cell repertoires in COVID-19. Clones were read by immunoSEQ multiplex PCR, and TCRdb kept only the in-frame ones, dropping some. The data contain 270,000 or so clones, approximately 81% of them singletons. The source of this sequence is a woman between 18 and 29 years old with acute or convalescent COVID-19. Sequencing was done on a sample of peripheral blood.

The CDR3 DNA sequence: TGTGCCAGCAGTCGGGGGGGTTCCAACACTGAAGCTTTCTTT. Translated: CASSRGGSNTEAFF. V usage is TRBV6-5 and J usage is TRBJ1-1, with D possibly being TRBD1 (5 bases). V was shortened by 5 bases and J by 2 bases, with 12 bases between the two germline ends. Germline V gene lookup returns CDR1 MNHEY and CDR2 SVGAGI. The CDR3 totals 14 residues.